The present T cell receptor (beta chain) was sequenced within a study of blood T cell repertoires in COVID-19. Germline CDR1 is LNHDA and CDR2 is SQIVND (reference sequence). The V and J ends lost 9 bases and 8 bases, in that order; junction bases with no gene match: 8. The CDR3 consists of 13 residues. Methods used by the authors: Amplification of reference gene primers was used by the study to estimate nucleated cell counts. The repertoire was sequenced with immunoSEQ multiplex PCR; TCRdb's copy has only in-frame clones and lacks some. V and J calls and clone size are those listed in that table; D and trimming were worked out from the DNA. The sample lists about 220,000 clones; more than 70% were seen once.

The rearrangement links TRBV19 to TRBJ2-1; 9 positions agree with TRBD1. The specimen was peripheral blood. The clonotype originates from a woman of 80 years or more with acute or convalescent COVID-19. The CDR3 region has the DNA TGTGCCAGGCCGGGACAGGGCCTCCATGAGCAGTTCTTC. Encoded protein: CARPGQGLHEQFF.